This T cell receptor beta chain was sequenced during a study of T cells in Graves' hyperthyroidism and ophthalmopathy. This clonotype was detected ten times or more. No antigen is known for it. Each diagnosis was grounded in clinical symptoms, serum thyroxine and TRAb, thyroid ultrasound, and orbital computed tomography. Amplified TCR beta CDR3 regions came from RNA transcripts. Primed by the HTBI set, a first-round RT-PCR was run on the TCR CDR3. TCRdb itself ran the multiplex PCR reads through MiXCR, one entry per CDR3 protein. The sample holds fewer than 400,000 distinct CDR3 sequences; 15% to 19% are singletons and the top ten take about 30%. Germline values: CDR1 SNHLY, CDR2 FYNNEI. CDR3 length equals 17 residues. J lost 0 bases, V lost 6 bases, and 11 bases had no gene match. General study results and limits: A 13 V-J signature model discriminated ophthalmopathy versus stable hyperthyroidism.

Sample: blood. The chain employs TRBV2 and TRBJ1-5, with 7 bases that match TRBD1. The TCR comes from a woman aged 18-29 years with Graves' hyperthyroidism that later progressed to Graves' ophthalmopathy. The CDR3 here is CASSFGDSSFSNQPQHF. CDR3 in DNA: TGTGCCAGCAGCTTTGGGGACAGTTCCTTTAGCAATCAGCCCCAGCATTTT.